Reported below is one TCR beta chain. This entry is derived from a study of blood T cell repertoires in COVID-19. Study information: T cells, B-cell-depleted T cells, or PBMCs supplied cDNA or gDNA.

TCRdb's copy holds only in-frame clones and misses some; the assay was immunoSEQ multiplex PCR. The table lists about 59,000 clones, around nine tenths of them singletons, with 16% in the top ten. The germline V and J ends were trimmed by 0 bases and 5 bases, with 10 bases remaining between them. The CDR3 has 14 residues. CDR1 is ENHRY, CDR2 SYGVKD, per germline. The rearrangement links TRBV10-3 to TRBJ1-1; TRBD1 is a possible D gene (5 bases). Sequenced material: peripheral blood. This sequence was found in an older man with acute or convalescent COVID-19. The CDR3 bases are TGTGCCATCAGTGAGTCTGCGGGACTGACTGAAGCTTTCTTT. Its translation: CAISESAGLTEAFF.